The 12 T cell receptor beta chains presented below share a single source sample, sequenced in a study of T cell changes during pregnancy in multiple sclerosis. TCRdb keeps only in-frame clones here, not all; method: immunoSEQ multiplex PCR. This sample has under 30,000 clones, with 80% to 90% found just once. The source was CD4+ T cells from peripheral blood mononuclear cells, collected in the first trimester of pregnancy. The receptors stem from a female donor in good health, enrolled as a control in a pregnancy study.

J is TRBJ2-5 and V is TRBV6-6; possibly TRBD1 for D (5 bases). Trimming left V 11 bases short and J 0 bases short, with 13 bases between. Per the germline V gene, CDR1 is MNHNY and CDR2 is SVGAGI (reference sequence). The CDR3 is 13 amino acids. This CDR3 is CAGALADQETQYF. The CDR3 DNA is TGTGCCGGGGCCTTGGCAGACCAAGAGACCCAGTACTTC.

The chain has TRBV5-5 and TRBJ2-2; D is possibly TRBD1 (5 bases). The CDR3 totals 16 residues. Between the trimmed V and J ends, which lost 1 base and 4 bases, there was a span of 14 bases. In germline, CDR1 is SGHKS, CDR2 YYEKEE (reference sequence). The CDR3, as DNA: TGTGCCAGCAGCTTGAAAGGGGATTTGAGCACCGGGGAGCTGTTTTTT. This sequence encodes CASSLKGDLSTGELFF.

This chain uses TRBV19 with TRBJ2-7, with D maybe TRBD1 (6 bases). The CDR3 extends over 15 amino acids. The germline V gene has CDR1 LNHDA and CDR2 SQIVND (reference sequence). V lost 4 bases to trimming and J lost 1 base, with 14 bases between them. CDR3 bases: TGTGCCAGTAGTAGGGACATTGGTGGGTCCTACGAGCAGTACTTC. It encodes CASSRDIGGSYEQYF.

V is TRBV7-9 and J is TRBJ2-3; tentative D call: TRBD2 (6 bases). Germline V gene data show CDR1 as SEHNR and CDR2 as FQNEAQ (reference sequence). The CDR3 runs 13 residues. Deletions cut 5 bases from V and 9 bases from J, with 15 bases between. Here the CDR3 reads CASSLNAGKTQYF. Written as DNA, the CDR3 is TGTGCCAGCAGCCTGAACGCGGGGAAGACGCAGTATTTT.

This clone was seen only once. This chain connects TRBV4-3 to TRBJ2-7; 15 bases agree with TRBD2. Germline CDR1 LGHNA, CDR2 YSLEER. This CDR3 comprises 16 residues. Losses at the gene ends were 0 bases for V and 4 bases for J; bases not matched to a gene: 1. The CDR3 region has the DNA TGCGCCAGCAGCCAAGATGGACTAGCGGGAGGGTACGAGCAGTACTTC. Translation: CASSQDGLAGGYEQYF.

The rearrangement links TRBV5-4 to TRBJ2-3, with 9 bases fitting TRBD2. The CDR3 consists of 17 residues. Germline CDR1 and CDR2: SGHNT and YYREEE (reference sequence). The V and J ends lost 2 bases and 5 bases, in that order; junction bases with no gene match: 12. The CDR3 DNA follows: TGTGCCAGCAGCTTTCCGGTCGGGCGGGAGGGCCAAGATACGCAGTATTTT. It codes for CASSFPVGREGQDTQYF.

The chain employs TRBV28 and TRBJ2-1; TRBD2 matches at 9 bases. Germline V CDR1 and CDR2: MDHEN, SYDVKM. Germline trimming cut 3 bases from V and 1 base from J; bases unmatched to any gene: 4. The length of the CDR3 is 16 residues. In DNA form, the CDR3 reads TGTGCCAGCAGTTTCCTAGCGGGGAGGTCCTACAATGAGCAGTTCTTC. The encoded protein is CASSFLAGRSYNEQFF.

The J gene is TRBJ2-3, the V gene TRBV5-1; TRBD2 matches 9 bases. The V segment lost 0 bases and the J segment 5 bases; nucleotides outside the gene matches: 7. Germline values: CDR1 SGHRS, CDR2 YFSETQ. The CDR3 loop spans 16 amino acids. The CDR3 loop reads CASSLAPSGEGDTQYF. CDR3 bases: TGCGCCAGCAGCTTGGCTCCTAGCGGGGAGGGAGATACGCAGTATTTT.

The chain links TRBV6-5 to TRBJ1-2; possible D gene TRBD1, 6 bases. Trimming left V 4 bases short and J 4 bases short, with 10 bases between. Germline V gene sequence: CDR1 MNHEY, CDR2 SVGAGI. The CDR3 has 13 amino acids. CDR3 DNA sequence: TGTGCCAGCAGTTTCTCAGGGGTCTATGGCTACACCTTC. This encodes CASSFSGVYGYTF.

V and J are TRBV7-8 and TRBJ1-1; D is uncertain. The CDR3 is 14 residues long. Germline CDR1 SGHVS, CDR2 FQNEAQ. Between the trimmed V and J ends, which lost 1 base and 0 bases, there was a span of 6 bases. As DNA, the CDR3 is TGTGCCAGCAGCTTAGGGGCTATGAACACTGAAGCTTTCTTT. It translates to CASSLGAMNTEAFF.

The V call is TRBV9, the J call TRBJ1-2, with D perhaps matching TRBD1 (5 bases). Trimming removed 0 bases at V and 7 bases at J, with 13 bases between. The CDR3 runs to 14 residues. Germline CDR1 SGDLS, CDR2 YYNGEE. The CDR3 sequence: CASSVAGAPVGYTF. The CDR3 DNA reads TGTGCCAGCAGCGTAGCTGGGGCTCCCGTTGGCTACACCTTC. Combining the CDR3 with reference TRBV9 and TRBJ1-2 gives the whole variable domain DSGVTQTPKHLITATGQRVTLRCSPRSGDLSVYWYQQSLDQGLQFLIQYYNGEERAKGNILERFSAQQFPDLHSELNLSSLELGDSALYFCASSVAGAPVGYTFGSGTRLTVV.

J is TRBJ2-1 and V is TRBV2, with D maybe TRBD2 (7 bases). The germline V gene encodes CDR1 SNHLY and CDR2 FYNNEI. CDR3 length equals 16 residues. With 4 bases removed from V and 2 bases from J, the gap between germline ends came to 15 bases. In nucleotides, the CDR3 is TGTGCCAGCAGTGTGGGAGGGGGGGAAGCCTACAATGAGCAGTTCTTC. The encoded protein is CASSVGGGEAYNEQFF.